A selection of T cell receptor beta chains follows, all from one sample in a study of T cells in Graves' hyperthyroidism and ophthalmopathy. TCRdb processed the multiplex PCR reads anew with MiXCR; each CDR3 protein has one entry. Among 310,000 or so distinct CDR3 sequences listed, around 15% were seen once. Sequenced: blood. The receptors here all came from an older woman with Graves' ophthalmopathy. CDR3s include the opening cysteine and the closing phenylalanine or tryptophan. D genes are given only for firm matches. Clone size is shown for a subset of rows, as once, few, many or a class of expanded clone.

J: TRBJ2-4; D: .; size: .; V: TRBV24-1; CDR3: CATSDLTTGENIQYF; DNA: TGTGCCACCAGTGATTTGACGACAGGAGAAAACATTCAGTACTTC
J: TRBJ2-7; D: TRBD1; size: few; V: TRBV30; CDR3: CAWSYRWTGGYEQYF; DNA: TGTGCCTGGAGTTATCGCTGGACAGGGGGCTACGAGCAGTACTTC
J: TRBJ2-7; D: .; size: few; V: TRBV6-2/TRBV6-3; CDR3: CASSYTDAANEQYF; DNA: TGTGCCAGCAGTTACACTGACGCTGCAAACGAGCAGTACTTC
J: TRBJ2-1; D: TRBD1; size: .; V: TRBV15; CDR3: CATSGQGSYNEQFF; DNA: TGTGCCACCAGCGGACAGGGCTCCTACAATGAGCAGTTCTTC
J: TRBJ2-2; D: .; size: many; V: TRBV11-2; CDR3: CASSFGNRVNTGELFF; DNA: TGTGCCAGCAGCTTCGGAAACCGTGTTAACACCGGGGAGCTGTTTTTT
J: TRBJ1-1; D: TRBD1; size: many; V: TRBV18; CDR3: CASSPDRGRNTEAFF; DNA: TGTGCCAGCTCACCCGACAGGGGCCGTAACACTGAAGCTTTCTTT
J: TRBJ1-1; D: .; size: few; V: TRBV4-3; CDR3: CASSQESGQGLENTEAFF; DNA: TGCGCCAGCAGCCAAGAATCTGGGCAGGGTCTAGAAAACACTGAAGCTTTCTTT
J: TRBJ1-5; D: TRBD1; size: few; V: TRBV10-2; CDR3: CASKQGAGNQPQHF; DNA: TGCGCCAGCAAACAGGGGGCAGGCAATCAGCCCCAGCATTTT
J: TRBJ2-7; D: .; size: many; V: TRBV5-5; CDR3: CASSYRVFGNYEQYF; DNA: TGTGCCAGCAGCTACAGGGTATTCGGGAACTACGAGCAGTACTTC
J: TRBJ2-7; D: TRBD2; size: .; V: TRBV5-1; CDR3: CASSLGGRREPRLAGVYEQYF; DNA: TGCGCCAGCAGCTTGGGGGGACGGCGGGAGCCACGACTAGCGGGGGTCTACGAGCAGTACTTC
J: TRBJ2-2; D: .; size: .; V: TRBV20-1; CDR3: CSASKPSRILDTGELFF; DNA: TGCAGTGCTAGTAAGCCCAGTCGGATATTAGACACCGGGGAGCTGTTTTTT
J: TRBJ2-3; D: TRBD1; size: many; V: TRBV7-2; CDR3: CASSGQGRSTDTQYF; DNA: TGTGCCAGCAGCGGACAGGGTCGAAGCACAGATACGCAGTATTTT
J: TRBJ2-5; D: .; size: .; V: TRBV5-7; CDR3: CASSLGRRGLETQYF; DNA: TGTGCCAGCAGCTTGGGCCGACGGGGGTTGGAGACCCAGTACTTC
J: TRBJ1-2; D: .; size: .; V: TRBV6-2/TRBV6-3; CDR3: CASSPNRRYGYTF; DNA: TGTGCCAGCAGCCCCAACAGGCGCTATGGCTACACCTTC
J: TRBJ1-2; D: TRBD1; size: many; V: TRBV12-3/TRBV12-4; CDR3: CASSLGTGGFLIYGYTF; DNA: TGTGCCAGCAGTTTAGGGACAGGGGGCTTTCTTATCTATGGCTACACCTTC
J: TRBJ2-5; D: TRBD1; size: .; V: TRBV5-1; CDR3: CASTTGGYETQYF; DNA: TGCGCCAGTACCACAGGGGGCTATGAGACCCAGTACTTC
J: TRBJ1-4; D: TRBD1; size: many; V: TRBV20-1; CDR3: CSAKDRDRGGEKLFF; DNA: TGCAGTGCGAAAGACAGGGATCGGGGTGGTGAAAAACTGTTTTTT
J: TRBJ2-1; D: TRBD2; size: many; V: TRBV10-3; CDR3: CAISDLSGGGLSYNEQFF; DNA: TGTGCCATCAGTGATTTGAGCGGGGGGGGACTCTCCTACAATGAGCAGTTCTTC
J: TRBJ2-7; D: .; size: many; V: TRBV6-1; CDR3: CASTGQLYEQYF; DNA: TGTGCCAGCACTGGACAGCTCTACGAGCAGTACTTC
J: TRBJ1-2; D: .; size: many; V: TRBV5-8; CDR3: CASTHGGSGARGYTF; DNA: TGTGCCAGCACCCACGGAGGGTCAGGCGCCCGCGGCTACACCTTC
J: TRBJ2-1; D: .; size: .; V: TRBV2; CDR3: CASRAGTNNEQFF; DNA: TGTGCCAGCAGAGCCGGGACCAACAATGAGCAGTTCTTC